Shown below are 4 T cell receptor beta chains from a single sample sequenced in a study of shared clonotypes between healthy human individuals. Some clones are missing from TCRdb's copy, which holds only in-frame ones; the method was immunoSEQ multiplex PCR. This sample carries fewer than 3 million clones, roughly 92% of them seen once, and the ten largest clones take more than 0.35%. Sequenced input: naive CD4+ T cells from PBMCs. Subset meaning: CD45RA+ positively selected. The receptors stem from a man between 18 and 29 years old in good health. Some clones in this sample may be carry-over from other donors' samples.

The V and J genes are TRBV19 and TRBJ1-1; D unresolved. This CDR3 contains 15 residues. Trimming took 3 bases from V and 3 from J, leaving 14 bases between them. The germline gives CDR1 LNHDA, CDR2 SQIVND (reference sequence). The DNA of the CDR3 is TGTGCCAGTAGTATCCTTGGCCAACGCCACACTGAAGCTTTCTTT. Its protein product is CASSILGQRHTEAFF. The complete variable domain, with remaining parts taken from reference TRBV19 and TRBJ1-1, reads DGGITQSPKYLFRKEGQNVTLSCEQNLNHDAMYWYRQDPGQGLRLIYYSQIVNDFQKGDIAEGYSVSREKKESFPLTVTSAQKNPTAFYLCASSILGQRHTEAFFGQGTRLTVV.

This chain joins TRBV5-3 and TRBJ2-3, with 14 nucleotides matching TRBD2. TRBV5-3 is classed as an ORF, of uncertain function. CDR3 length: 20 residues. The ends lost 4 bases at V and 0 bases at J; junction bases unmatched: 13. The CDR3: CARSDSGLAGDCSSTDTQYF. CDR3 DNA: TGTGCCAGAAGCGACTCGGGACTAGCGGGAGATTGCTCGAGCACAGATACGCAGTATTTT.

The chain links TRBV28 to TRBJ1-3; possibly TRBD1 for D (5 bases). V was clipped by 5 bases and J by 4 bases, with 18 bases between them. Germline CDR1 MDHEN, CDR2 SYDVKM. The CDR3 runs to 16 residues. The DNA of the CDR3 is TGTGCCAGCAGTGATGGACGAGGGGCGGGGGGAAACACCATATATTTT. Translation gives CASSDGRGAGGNTIYF.

For the CDR3, the DNA is TGTGCCAGCAGTCCACGGACAGGGGGCTTAGAGACCCAGTACTTC. Amino acids: CASSPRTGGLETQYF. J is TRBJ2-5 and V is TRBV27; TRBD1 aligns across 11 bases. CDR3 length: 15 amino acids. From germline, CDR1 is MNHEY and CDR2 SMNVEV (reference sequence). V lost 5 bases, J lost 4 bases, and 6 bases stayed unmatched.